This T cell receptor beta chain was retrieved from a study of blood T cells in healthy people across ages. Sample-barcoded 5' priming and a J-beta primer mix drove a second PCR of roughly 7 to 11 cycles. MiXCR, run by TCRdb on the 5' RACE reads, gives a single entry per CDR3 protein. The table records about 780,000 distinct CDR3 sequences, around 45% of them present only once. This clonotype appeared a few times. Trimming removed 0 bases at V and 5 bases at J, with 5 bases between. Germline-derived CDR1 and CDR2 are SGHDN and FVKESK. The CDR3 is 13 residues long. The chain has TRBV14 and TRBJ1-5, with unresolved D. The clonotype originates from an elderly man in good health. Sequencing was carried out using blood. The CDR3 DNA is TGTGCCAGCAGCCAAGAGAGGGATCAGCCCCAGCATTTT. It specifies CASSQERDQPQHF. The whole variable domain, remainder taken from reference TRBV14 and TRBJ1-5, is EAGVTQFPSHSVIEKGQTVTLRCDPISGHDNLYWYRRVMGKEIKFLLHFVKESKQDESGMPNNRFLAERTGGTYSTLKVQPAELEDSGVYFCASSQERDQPQHFGDGTRLSIL.